The text below deals with one T cell receptor beta chain. Its antigen is unknown. This record belongs to a study of PD-1 blockade in classical Hodgkin lymphoma. Libraries were prepared by immunoSEQ multiplex PCR; TCRdb keeps only in-frame clonotypes and omits some of them. The data hold tens of thousands of clones, with about 93% observed a single time. Every single patient, without exception, relapsed after autologous stem cell transplantation, and brentuximab vedotin exposure varied. Whole-study findings and limits: The authors excluded patients who started nivolumab under 1 year after ASCT. It was reported that newly diagnosed patients had less baseline TCR diversity than healthy donors.

The receptor comes from a human donor with classical Hodgkin lymphoma. The source was peripheral blood mononuclear cells (PBMCs), collected at baseline.

DNA for the CDR3: TGTGCCAGCATCCTTGGACGGACTTCACCCCTCCACTTT. Its protein product is CASILGRTSPLHF. The genes are TRBV2 and TRBJ1-6; D uncertain. Germline V gene sequence: CDR1 SNHLY, CDR2 FYNNEI. The CDR3 has 13 residues. Trimming shortened V by 7 bases and J by 9 bases, and 13 bases separated the two germline ends.